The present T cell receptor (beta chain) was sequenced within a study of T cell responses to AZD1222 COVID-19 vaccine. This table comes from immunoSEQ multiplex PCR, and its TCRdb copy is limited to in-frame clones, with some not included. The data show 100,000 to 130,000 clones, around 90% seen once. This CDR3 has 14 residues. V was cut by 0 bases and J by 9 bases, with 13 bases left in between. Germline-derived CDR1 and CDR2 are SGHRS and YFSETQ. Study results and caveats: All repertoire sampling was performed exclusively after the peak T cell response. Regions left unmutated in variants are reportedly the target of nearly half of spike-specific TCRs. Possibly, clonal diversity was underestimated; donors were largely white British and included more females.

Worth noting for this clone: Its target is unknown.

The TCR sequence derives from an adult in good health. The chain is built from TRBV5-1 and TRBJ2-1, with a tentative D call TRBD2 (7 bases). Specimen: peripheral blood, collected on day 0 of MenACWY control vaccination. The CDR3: CASSLARGGGEQFF. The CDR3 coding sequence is TGCGCCAGCAGCTTGGCGAGGGGGGGCGGTGAGCAGTTCTTC.